Shown below are 17 T cell receptor beta chains from a single sample sequenced in a study of cytomegalovirus exposure and HLA in healthy donors. The PCR was carried out with 60 Vbeta primers and 13 Jbeta primers. Clones were sequenced by immunoSEQ multiplex PCR, and TCRdb holds only the in-frame ones, with some missing. The repertoire consists of roughly 120,000 clones, with 80% occurring once and the leading ten covering about 2.5%. Sample: PBMCs. The receptors were gathered from a young man in good health and CMV-seronegative.

This clone has a handful of counts. The CDR3 coding sequence is TGTGCCATCAGTGAGTCAGGGGGCGCATCGACTGAAGCTTTCTTT. This translates into CAISESGGASTEAFF. The chain uses TRBV10-3 and TRBJ1-1, with TRBD1 matching over 7 bases. V shed 0 bases, J shed 5 bases, and the junction held 6 bases outside the gene matches. Germline V gene data show CDR1 as ENHRY and CDR2 as SYGVKD. The length of the CDR3 is 15 residues.

V gene TRBV5-4 combines with J gene TRBJ2-1; 10 bases align to TRBD2. Germline CDR1 is SGHNT and CDR2 is YYREEE (reference sequence). CDR3 length equals 16 residues. V lost 4 bases and J lost 0; bases outside the gene matches: 4. The chain's CDR3 is CASSTIAGGSYNEQFF. The CDR3 DNA is TGTGCCAGCAGCACGATAGCGGGGGGCTCCTACAATGAGCAGTTCTTC.

The chain carries TRBV7-9 and TRBJ1-1; 7 nucleotides match TRBD1. Germline loops: CDR1 SEHNR, CDR2 FQNEAQ (reference sequence). CDR3 length: 16 amino acids. V trimming: 5 bases; J trimming: 1 base; junction bases outside the gene matches: 10. CDR3 sequence: CASSPGGWGANTEAFF. CDR3 DNA sequence: TGTGCCAGCAGCCCAGGGGGATGGGGGGCGAACACTGAAGCTTTCTTT.

V is TRBV6-1 and J is TRBJ1-2, with 7 bases aligning to TRBD1. V dropped 2 bases and J dropped 4; count of bases not matched to a gene: 4. This CDR3 contains 14 residues. CDR1 MNHNS and CDR2 SASEGT come from the germline V gene. The CDR3 region is CASSERTGFYGYTF. The CDR3, as DNA: TGTGCCAGCAGTGAAAGGACAGGTTTCTATGGCTACACCTTC.

The V gene is TRBV28, the J gene TRBJ2-2, with TRBD1 matching 9 bases. In germline, CDR1 is MDHEN, CDR2 SYDVKM. The CDR3 covers 15 residues. The ends lost 6 bases at V and 7 bases at J; junction bases unmatched: 9. The CDR3 spells CASRTGTGKIGELFF. In nucleotides, the CDR3 is TGTGCCAGCAGGACCGGGACAGGGAAAATCGGGGAGCTGTTTTTT.

The V and J genes are TRBV11-2 and TRBJ1-3; D remains unclear. The germline V gene encodes CDR1 SGHAT and CDR2 FQNNGV. Trimming pared 1 base from V and 1 base from J, leaving 8 bases between. This CDR3 has 15 amino acids. CDR3 nucleotide sequence: TGTGCCAGCAGCTTAGTTGTCGGGTCTGGAAACACCATATATTTT. It is translated as CASSLVVGSGNTIYF.

The CDR3 DNA is TGTGCCAGTAGTATAAACACGGACAGGGTGCGCCAAGAGACCCAGTACTTC. Amino acids: CASSINTDRVRQETQYF. V usage is TRBV19 and J usage is TRBJ2-5; 8 nucleotides line up with TRBD1. V gave up 2 bases and J gave up 1 base; unmatched junction bases: 9. This CDR3 comprises 17 residues. CDR1 and CDR2 (germline): LNHDA, SQIVND (reference sequence).

This clone was counted once. CDR3 protein: CASSLERGRTEAFF. CDR3 bases: TGTGCCAGCAGCTTAGAAAGGGGGCGGACTGAAGCTTTCTTT. The rearrangement links TRBV7-2 to TRBJ1-1; 7 positions agree with TRBD1. Germline CDR1 and CDR2: SGHTA and FQGNSA. The CDR3 length is 14 residues. The V and J ends lost 1 base and 5 bases, in that order; junction bases with no gene match: 4.

In nucleotides, the CDR3 is TGTGCCTGGAGTGTTACAGGGGGAGTCTACGAGCAGTACTTC. The encoded protein is CAWSVTGGVYEQYF. V gene TRBV30 combines with J gene TRBJ2-7; 8 bases agree with TRBD1. This CDR3 is 14 amino acids long. Germline V gene data show CDR1 as GTSNPN and CDR2 as SVGIG (reference sequence). Trimming cost V 0 bases and J 3 bases; bases outside gene matches: 4.

This sequence joins TRBV7-2 and TRBJ1-5; D uncertain. With 4 bases removed from V and 4 bases from J, the gap between germline ends came to 11 bases. This CDR3 region has 14 residues. CDR1 SGHTA and CDR2 FQGNSA come from the germline V gene. CDR3 protein: CASSYNLQNQPQHF. In nucleotides, the CDR3 is TGTGCCAGCAGCTACAATCTACAGAATCAGCCCCAGCATTTT.

V usage is TRBV9 and J usage is TRBJ2-7, with a possible D match to TRBD2 (6 bases). The ends were cut back, 3 bases at V and 4 bases at J, with 17 bases in the middle. Germline V gene lookup returns CDR1 SGDLS and CDR2 YYNGEE. This CDR3 has 15 amino acids. For the CDR3, the DNA is TGTGCCAGCAGCGAGGGGACCGGGAGAATGTACGAGCAGTACTTC. Its translation is CASSEGTGRMYEQYF.

The chain joins TRBV2 to TRBJ1-2, with 8 bases aligning to TRBD1. The CDR3 runs 18 residues. Germline V gene sequence: CDR1 SNHLY, CDR2 FYNNEI. V gave up 3 bases and J gave up 3 bases; unmatched junction bases: 15. The CDR3: CASSEPDPTGDFYYGYTF. The CDR3 DNA sequence: TGTGCCAGCAGTGAGCCGGACCCGACAGGGGATTTCTACTATGGCTACACCTTC.

The table lists this clone with a count of one. The chain employs TRBV9 and TRBJ2-5; TRBD1 agrees at 7 bases. The germline CDR1 and CDR2 sequences are SGDLS and YYNGEE. This CDR3 contains 15 residues. J was trimmed by 5 bases and V by 3 bases; bases with no gene match: 10. The CDR3 loop reads CASSAGTVTRETQYF. As DNA, the CDR3 is TGTGCCAGCAGCGCCGGGACAGTCACTAGGGAGACCCAGTACTTC.

This clone was counted once. The V call is TRBV13, the J call TRBJ1-1; TRBD1 is a possible D gene (5 bases). Germline V CDR1 and CDR2: PRHDT, FYEKMQ (reference sequence). The length of the CDR3 is 14 residues. V was trimmed by 5 bases and J by 2 bases, leaving 12 bases between them. CDR3 bases: TGTGCCAGCAGCGTTCAGGGATATAACACTGAAGCTTTCTTT. It yields the protein CASSVQGYNTEAFF. The full variable domain, with the rest looked up from reference TRBV13 and TRBJ1-1, is AAGVIQSPRHLIKEKRETATLKCYPIPRHDTVYWYQQGPGQDPQFLISFYEKMQSDKGSIPDRFSAQQFSDYHSELNMSSLELGDSALYFCASSVQGYNTEAFFGQGTRLTVV.

The chain couples TRBV4-1 to TRBJ2-5; 7 bases are shared with TRBD1. Germline lookup yields CDR1 MGHRA and CDR2 YSYEKL. J gave up 6 bases and V 0 bases, and 25 bases lay outside the gene matches. This CDR3 contains 21 residues. As DNA, the CDR3 is TGCGCCAGCAGCCAAGAACACAGGGGACATTTCACAAAGTACGTATCAAAGACCCAGTACTTC. It specifies CASSQEHRGHFTKYVSKTQYF.

This clone was seen only a few times. V gene TRBV14 combines with J gene TRBJ1-1, with no clear D. Germline CDR1 and CDR2: SGHDN and FVKESK. The length of the CDR3 is 14 residues. Between the trimmed V and J ends, which lost 6 bases and 1 base, there was a span of 12 bases. The chain's CDR3 is CASRLTRGNTEAFF. The CDR3 coding sequence is TGTGCCAGCAGACTGACGCGGGGGAACACTGAAGCTTTCTTT.

V and J are TRBV5-1 and TRBJ1-2, with a tentative D call TRBD1 (5 bases). Trimming removed 0 bases at V and 5 bases at J, with 8 bases between. Germline-derived CDR1 and CDR2 are SGHRS and YFSETQ. This CDR3 comprises 13 residues. Here the CDR3 DNA reads TGCGCCAGCAGCTTGGAACAGGATTATGGCTACACCTTC. Translating gives CASSLEQDYGYTF. The complete variable domain, with remaining parts taken from reference TRBV5-1 and TRBJ1-2, reads KAGVTQTPRYLIKTRGQQVTLSCSPISGHRSVSWYQQTPGQGLQFLFEYFSETQRNKGNFPGRFSGRQFSNSRSEMNVSTLELGDSALYLCASSLEQDYGYTFGSGTRLTVV.